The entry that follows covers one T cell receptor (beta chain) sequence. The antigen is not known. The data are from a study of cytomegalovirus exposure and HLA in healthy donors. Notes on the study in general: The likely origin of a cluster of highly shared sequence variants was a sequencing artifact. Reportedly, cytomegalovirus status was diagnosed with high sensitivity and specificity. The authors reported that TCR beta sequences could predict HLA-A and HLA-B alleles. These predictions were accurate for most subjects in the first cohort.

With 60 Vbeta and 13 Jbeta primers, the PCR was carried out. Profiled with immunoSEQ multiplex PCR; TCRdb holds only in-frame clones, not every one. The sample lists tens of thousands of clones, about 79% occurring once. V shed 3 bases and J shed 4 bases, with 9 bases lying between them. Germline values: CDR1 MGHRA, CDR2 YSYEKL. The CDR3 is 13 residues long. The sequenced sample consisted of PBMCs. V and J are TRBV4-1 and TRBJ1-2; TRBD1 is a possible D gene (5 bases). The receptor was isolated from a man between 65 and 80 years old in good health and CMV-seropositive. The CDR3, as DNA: TGCGCCAGCAGCCAGCAGGGAACCTATGGCTACACCTTC. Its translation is CASSQQGTYGYTF.